The sample holds a few counts of the clone carrying this T cell receptor (beta chain). V shed 4 bases and J shed 0 bases, with 10 bases lying between them. Looked up from germline, CDR1 is SGHRS and CDR2 is YFSETQ. CDR3 length: 15 residues. This entry is derived from a study of blood T cell repertoires in COVID-19. TCRdb keeps only in-frame clones here, not all; method: immunoSEQ multiplex PCR. This sample has 250,000 to 300,000 clones; about 80% occur once, and the top ten carry roughly 3.1%. Specimen: PBMCs or T cells enriched from blood (not recorded which). The chain recombines TRBV5-1 with TRBJ2-2, with D tentatively TRBD1 (5 bases). This TCR was sampled from a man aged 50-60 years who had recovered from COVID-19. The CDR3 is CASSDSTPNTGELFF. For the CDR3, the DNA is TGCGCCAGCAGCGACAGCACCCCGAACACCGGGGAGCTGTTTTTT.